The clone carrying this TCR beta chain showed up just once. This sample is part of a study of blood T cell repertoires in COVID-19. The method was immunoSEQ multiplex PCR; TCRdb's version includes in-frame clones alone and lacks a portion of them. Of about 55,000 clones detected, 90% appear once; the ten largest clones hold 5.5% to 7.5%. Trimming took 1 base from V and 8 from J, leaving 15 bases between them. The germline V gene has CDR1 GTSNPN and CDR2 SVGIG (reference sequence). CDR3 length: 14 residues. This receptor was taken from a man in his forties or fifties with acute or convalescent COVID-19. This chain joins TRBV30 and TRBJ1-5, with D uncertain. Sequenced: peripheral blood. CDR3 nucleotides: TGTGCCTGGAGTGCCGGCCTAGCAGGCAAGCCCCAGCATTTT. It translates to CAWSAGLAGKPQHF.